This paragraph covers one T cell receptor beta chain sequence. The target antigen is unknown. The junction departs from the called germline gene at one end, perhaps through a read error. The germline gives CDR1 MDHEN, CDR2 SYDVKM. The CDR3 spans 13 residues. Profiling relied on immunoSEQ multiplex PCR, and the TCRdb table lists in-frame clones only, not all of them. The sample contains around 80,000 clones, around nine tenths of which appear only once. The data are from a study of OX40 agonist ivuxolimab in advanced cancers. Study background: Patients received intravenous ivuxolimab every 2 weeks at 0.01 to 10 mg/kg. Patients with prior anti-PD-1, anti-PD-L1 or anti-CTLA-4 therapy were eligible; about 41% had some. Findings of the study overall: CD8+ T cells averaged more expanded clones than CD4+.

The clonotype was recovered from an adult with an advanced solid tumor such as melanoma, head and neck, liver or kidney cancer. The rearrangement uses TRBV28 and TRBJ1-5, with D hard to call. Here the sequenced sample was CD4+ or CD8+ T cells sorted from blood, taken in a trial of the OX40 agonist ivuxolimab. The CDR3 is CASRLGLTQRQHF. CDR3 in DNA: TGTGCCAGCAGACTCGGCCTCACTCAGCGCCAGCATTTT.